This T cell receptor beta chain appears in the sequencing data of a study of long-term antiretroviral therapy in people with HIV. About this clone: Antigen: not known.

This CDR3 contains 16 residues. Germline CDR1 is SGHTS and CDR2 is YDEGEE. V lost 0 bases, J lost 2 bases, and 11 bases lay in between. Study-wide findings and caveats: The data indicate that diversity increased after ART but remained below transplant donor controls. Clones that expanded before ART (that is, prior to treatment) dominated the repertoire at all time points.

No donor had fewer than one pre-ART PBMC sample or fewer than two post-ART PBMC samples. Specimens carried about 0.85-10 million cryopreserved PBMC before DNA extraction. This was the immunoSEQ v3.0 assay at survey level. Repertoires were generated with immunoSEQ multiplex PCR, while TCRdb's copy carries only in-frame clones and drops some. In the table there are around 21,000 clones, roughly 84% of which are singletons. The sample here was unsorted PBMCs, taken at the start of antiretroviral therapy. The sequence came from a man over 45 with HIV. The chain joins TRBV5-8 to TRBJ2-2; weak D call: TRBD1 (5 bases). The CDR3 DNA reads TGTGCCAGCAGCTTGGGGTTTACAGGCAACACCGGGGAGCTGTTTTTT. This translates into CASSLGFTGNTGELFF.